One and the same sample provided the 26 T cell receptor beta chains below, sequenced in a study of blood T cell repertoires in COVID-19. Sequencing was performed with immunoSEQ multiplex PCR; in TCRdb, only in-frame clones are kept and a portion is missing. The table lists some 120,000 clones, about four fifths of them singletons. What was sequenced was peripheral blood. These receptors originate from a human donor in a cohort sampled during active COVID-19.

This clone was detected only once. J is TRBJ2-2 and V is TRBV11-3, with 7 positions matching TRBD2. The CDR3 contains 14 residues. Losses at the gene ends were 5 bases for V and 5 bases for J; bases not matched to a gene: 5. CDR1 and CDR2 from the germline V gene are SGHNT and YENEEA. Here the CDR3 reads CASSGLVVTGELFF. The CDR3 DNA reads as TGTGCCAGCAGCGGACTAGTGGTTACCGGGGAGCTGTTTTTT.

V gene TRBV9 combines with J gene TRBJ2-3, with 7 bases that match TRBD1. The CDR3 spans 17 residues. The germline gives CDR1 SGDLS, CDR2 YYNGEE. V gave up 3 bases and J gave up 1 base; unmatched junction bases: 11. The DNA for the CDR3 is TGTGCCAGCAGCGCCTACCACCGGGACAGACGCACAGATACGCAGTATTTT. Translated, it gives CASSAYHRDRRTDTQYF.

The CDR3 DNA sequence: TGTGCCAGCAGTTTGGGAGGGGGGAATGGCTACACCTTC. Encoded protein: CASSLGGGNGYTF. The chain links TRBV28 to TRBJ1-2; D possibly corresponds to TRBD1 (6 bases). This CDR3 contains 13 residues. The V gene lost 3 bases and the J gene lost 6 bases, with 11 bases spanning the gap. In germline, CDR1 is MDHEN, CDR2 SYDVKM.

Remarks on this clone: The junction shows a germline mismatch at one end, possibly a read error. Here the CDR3 DNA reads TGCGCCAGCAGCCAACCTCCACGACATACTAGCGTTTGGCCCAAATTGAGTCGGGGAGCTGTTTTT. This sequence encodes CASSQPPRHTSVWPKLSRGAVF. The J gene is TRBJ2-2, the V gene TRBV4-3, with 7 bases aligning to TRBD2. The V gene's germline CDR1 is LGHNA and CDR2 YSLEER. The CDR3 runs to 22 residues.

The gene calls are TRBV2 and TRBJ1-1; TRBD1 agrees at 7 bases. V shed 7 bases and J 1 base; nucleotides not matched to a gene: 9. The CDR3 is made up of 15 amino acids. Germline V gene sequence: CDR1 SNHLY, CDR2 FYNNEI. In DNA, the CDR3 is TGTGCCAGCAACTTAGGGGGCGCGGGGAACACTGAAGCTTTCTTT. Translation gives CASNLGGAGNTEAFF. Variable domain in full (rest from reference TRBV2 and TRBJ1-1): EPEVTQTPSHQVTQMGQEVILRCVPISNHLYFYWYRQILGQKVEFLVSFYNNEISEKSEIFDDQFSVERPDGSNFTLKIRSTKLEDSAMYFCASNLGGAGNTEAFFGQGTRLTVV.

This rearrangement joins TRBV7-3 to TRBJ1-2; 7 bases are shared with TRBD1. The CDR3 spans 15 residues. Germline CDR1 is SGHTA and CDR2 is FQGTGA. Trimming at V came to 5 bases and at J to 2 bases, leaving 8 bases not matched to a gene. The CDR3 spells CASSPTGQANYGYTF. CDR3 coding DNA: TGTGCCAGCAGCCCGACAGGACAGGCGAACTATGGCTACACCTTC.

CDR3 sequence reads: CASSPKSGGEAGNTIYF. The CDR3 bases are TGTGCCAGCTCACCAAAATCAGGGGGCGAGGCTGGAAACACCATATATTTT. J is TRBJ1-3 and V is TRBV18; 8 nucleotides match TRBD1. The V and J ends lost 2 bases and 2 bases, in that order; junction bases with no gene match: 8. The CDR3 has 17 residues. Germline V gene sequence: CDR1 KGHSH, CDR2 LQKENI.

The chain carries TRBV5-4 and TRBJ2-7; 10 bases fit TRBD2. The germline V gene has CDR1 SGHNT and CDR2 YYREEE (reference sequence). Unmatched junction bases numbered 4, after V lost 3 bases and J lost 4 bases. This CDR3 is built from 14 residues. Written as DNA, the CDR3 is TGTGCCAGCAGCTCAGCGGGGGGGCCTTACGAGCAGTACTTC. Translated, it gives CASSSAGGPYEQYF.

The chain links TRBV5-6 to TRBJ2-3; D unresolved. The germline V gene has CDR1 SGHDT and CDR2 YYEEEE. The V end lost 3 bases, the J end lost 2 bases, and 4 bases lay between the germline ends. CDR3 length: 12 amino acids. The CDR3 region is CASSSYTDTQYF. CDR3 coding DNA: TGTGCCAGCAGCTCGTACACAGATACGCAGTATTTT.

The gene calls are TRBV3-1 (or the pseudogene TRBV3-2) and TRBJ2-3; perhaps TRBD2 as D (7 bases). V lost 6 bases to trimming and J lost 8 bases, with 18 bases between them. The CDR3 runs 14 residues. Per germline, CDR1 LGHDT and CDR2 YNNKEL (reference sequence). CDR3: CASSFRGARRTQYF. CDR3 DNA sequence: TGTGCCAGCAGTTTTCGGGGGGCGCGGCGTACGCAGTATTTT.

This clone appeared a few times. The chain couples TRBV3-1 (or the pseudogene TRBV3-2) to TRBJ1-5; 7 nucleotides match TRBD1. The CDR3 totals 16 residues. The V segment lost 3 bases and the J segment 2 bases; nucleotides outside the gene matches: 7. The V gene's germline CDR1 is LGHDT and CDR2 YNNKEL (reference sequence). The CDR3: CASSHSQGRGNQPQHF. As DNA, the CDR3 is TGTGCCAGCAGCCACTCACAGGGGAGAGGCAATCAGCCCCAGCATTTT.

The V and J genes are TRBV28 and TRBJ2-3, with 9 bases identical to TRBD2. There are 17 residues in the CDR3. Germline lookup yields CDR1 MDHEN and CDR2 SYDVKM. Losses at the gene ends were 2 bases for V and 0 bases for J; bases not matched to a gene: 6. The CDR3 DNA sequence: TGTGCCAGCAGTTTAGCGGGAGGGGGTCATAGCACAGATACGCAGTATTTT. Protein: CASSLAGGGHSTDTQYF. Full variable domain (outside the CDR3, taken from reference TRBV28 and TRBJ2-3): DVKVTQSSRYLVKRTGEKVFLECVQDMDHENMFWYRQDPGLGLRLIYFSYDVKMKEKGDIPEGYSVSREKKERFSLILESASTNQTSMYLCASSLAGGGHSTDTQYFGPGTRLTVL.

V and J are TRBV6-5 and TRBJ2-1, with a weak D call TRBD1 (5 bases). The CDR3 consists of 15 residues. V lost 3 bases and J lost 3, with 12 bases in between. The germline V gene encodes CDR1 MNHEY and CDR2 SVGAGI. CDR3 amino acids: CASSYRPTVYNEQFF. As DNA, the CDR3 is TGTGCCAGCAGTTATAGGCCGACAGTCTACAATGAGCAGTTCTTC.

This rearrangement joins TRBV28 to TRBJ2-7, with a possible D match to TRBD2 (5 bases). The CDR3 consists of 15 residues. Trimming cost V 1 base and J 0 bases, with 10 bases left between them. CDR1 and CDR2 (germline): MDHEN, SYDVKM. CDR3 in amino acids: CASSLYSGSSYEQYF. In DNA form, the CDR3 reads TGTGCCAGCAGTTTATACAGCGGAAGCTCCTACGAGCAGTACTTC.

Details on this clone: Its ends do not fully match the called genes, so a read error is possible. V and J are TRBV7-7 and TRBJ2-3; a weak D match, TRBD2 (6 bases). The CDR3 runs to 15 residues. Germline V gives CDR1 SSHAT, CDR2 FNYEAQ (reference sequence). The CDR3 spells CASSLRGGASDTQYF. Here the CDR3 DNA reads TGTGCTAGCAGCTTACGTGGAGGGGCCTCAGATACGCAGTATTTT.

The CDR3 loop reads CASSLGLAAETQYF. DNA of the CDR3: TGTGCCAGCAGCTTAGGACTAGCAGCAGAGACCCAGTACTTC. This sequence joins TRBV7-2 and TRBJ2-5, with 7 nucleotides matching TRBD2. Germline V gives CDR1 SGHTA, CDR2 FQGNSA. The CDR3 covers 14 residues. V trimming: 1 base; J trimming: 4 bases; junction bases outside the gene matches: 3. Full variable domain (outside the CDR3, taken from reference TRBV7-2 and TRBJ2-5): GAGVSQSPSNKVTEKGKDVELRCDPISGHTALYWYRQSLGQGLEFLIYFQGNSAPDKSGLPSDRFSAERTGGSVSTLTIQRTQQEDSAVYLCASSLGLAAETQYFGPGTRLLVL.

This clone turned up a few times. The V gene is TRBV11-2, the J gene TRBJ1-1; D ambiguous. V was cut by 2 bases and J by 1 base, with 2 bases left in between. Germline V gene sequence: CDR1 SGHAT, CDR2 FQNNGV. CDR3 length equals 12 residues. CDR3 bases: TGTGCCAGCAGCTTACAGAACACTGAAGCTTTCTTT. Its protein product is CASSLQNTEAFF.

Relative to its sample, this clone is medium-sized. This chain connects TRBV29-1 to TRBJ2-7, with 11 bases that match TRBD1. The germline CDR1 and CDR2 sequences are SQVTM and ANQGSEA. CDR3 length equals 14 residues. Trimming took 5 bases from V and 4 from J; bases not matched to a gene: 7. The CDR3 bases are TGCAGCGTTATCCGGGACAGGGGGAAGTACGAGCAGTACTTC. This encodes CSVIRDRGKYEQYF.

This clone was detected a few times. V and J are TRBV5-1 and TRBJ2-7, with D possibly TRBD1 on 6 matching bases. CDR1 is SGHRS and CDR2 is YFSETQ in the germline V gene. CDR3 length: 12 residues. Trimming took 4 bases from V and 3 from J, leaving 8 bases between them. This CDR3 reads CASSPDSYEQYF. In DNA, the CDR3 is TGCGCCAGCAGCCCGGACAGCTACGAGCAGTACTTC.

Only a few counts were recorded for this clone. This rearrangement joins TRBV9 to TRBJ1-6, with D possibly matching TRBD1 (5 bases). V was trimmed by 4 bases and J by 7 bases, leaving 12 bases between them. The CDR3 is 14 amino acids. CDR1 is SGDLS, CDR2 YYNGEE, per germline. CDR3 in DNA: TGTGCCAGCAGCCAGGGTAGTTCAAATTCACCCCTCCACTTT. This sequence encodes CASSQGSSNSPLHF.

CDR3 in amino acids: CASSAPGTTHYGYTF. The CDR3 nucleotides read TGTGCCAGCAGTGCCCCCGGGACAACCCACTATGGCTACACCTTC. The chain is built from TRBV28 and TRBJ1-2; D is possibly TRBD1 (6 bases). From germline, CDR1 is MDHEN and CDR2 SYDVKM. The CDR3 totals 15 residues. The V gene lost 5 bases and the J gene lost 3 bases, with 16 bases spanning the gap.

The J gene is TRBJ2-3, the V gene TRBV19, with no clear D. Looked up from germline, CDR1 is LNHDA and CDR2 is SQIVND (reference sequence). CDR3 length equals 13 residues. The V end was cut by 3 bases, the J end by 0 bases, with 4 bases between. CDR3 DNA sequence: TGTGCCAGTAGTATGACAAGCACAGATACGCAGTATTTT. This codes for CASSMTSTDTQYF.

V gene TRBV18 combines with J gene TRBJ1-1, with TRBD1 identical over 7 bases. Germline V gene data show CDR1 as KGHSH and CDR2 as LQKENI. V gave up 6 bases and J gave up 4 bases; unmatched junction bases: 2. The CDR3 runs to 12 residues. The CDR3 nucleotides read TGTGCCAGCTCGGCAGGGGGCACTGAAGCTTTCTTT. Protein sequence: CASSAGGTEAFF. Supplemented by reference TRBV18 and TRBJ1-1, the full variable domain reads NAGVMQNPRHLVRRRGQEARLRCSPMKGHSHVYWYRQLPEEGLKFMVYLQKENIIDESGMPKERFSAEFPKEGPSILRIQQVVRGDSAAYFCASSAGGTEAFFGQGTRLTVV.

V and J are TRBV29-1 and TRBJ1-1; no clear D gene. The ends were cut back, 8 bases at V and 0 bases at J, with 7 bases in the middle. CDR1 and CDR2 (germline): SQVTM, ANQGSEA. This CDR3 comprises 11 residues. As DNA, the CDR3 is TGCAGCTTCGCAGTGAACACTGAAGCTTTCTTT. It encodes CSFAVNTEAFF.

This chain connects TRBV30 to TRBJ1-6, with D unclear. V was clipped by 5 bases and J by 8 bases, with 13 bases between them. The germline V gene has CDR1 GTSNPN and CDR2 SVGIG (reference sequence). This CDR3 comprises 13 residues. The CDR3: CAWGSFRDSPLHF. Written as DNA, the CDR3 is TGTGCCTGGGGATCCTTTCGGGATTCACCCCTCCACTTT.

The chain carries TRBV27 and TRBJ2-7; tentative D call: TRBD2 (5 bases). The CDR3 spans 14 residues. CDR1 is MNHEY and CDR2 is SMNVEV in the germline V gene (reference sequence). Trimming took 6 bases from V and 4 from J, leaving 16 bases between them. The chain's CDR3 is CASSYGGLGYEQYF. CDR3 DNA: TGTGCCAGCAGCTACGGAGGCCTAGGTTACGAGCAGTACTTC.